The 15 T cell receptor beta chains presented below share a single source sample, sequenced in a study of CD4+ T cells in melanoma. The repertoire was sequenced with immunoSEQ multiplex PCR; TCRdb's copy has only in-frame clones and lacks some. The sample yields about 140,000 clones, nearly 95% seen once. The source of these receptors is a human donor with melanoma.

V is TRBV30 and J is TRBJ2-6; the D gene could be TRBD1 or TRBD2 (5 bases each). Trimming took off 0 bases at V and 2 bases at J, with 11 bases between the two ends. There are 16 residues in the CDR3. Germline V gene lookup returns CDR1 GTSNPN and CDR2 SVGIG (reference sequence). CDR3 loop: CAWSVKMGAGANVLTF. The DNA of the CDR3 is TGTGCCTGGAGTGTAAAAATGGGGGCTGGGGCCAACGTCCTGACTTTC.

The V gene is TRBV2, the J gene TRBJ2-7; D uncertain. Trimming removed 7 bases from V and 2 bases from J, with 18 bases in between. Germline V gene lookup returns CDR1 SNHLY and CDR2 FYNNEI. The CDR3 is 15 residues long. DNA for the CDR3: TGTGCCAGCAACTTAAAAATGGACCGCACCTACGAGCAGTACTTC. Protein product: CASNLKMDRTYEQYF.

The chain links TRBV5-1 to TRBJ2-3, with TRBD2 as a possible D gene (6 bases). Between the trimmed V and J ends, which lost 7 bases and 3 bases, there was a span of 18 bases. Germline CDR1 is SGHRS and CDR2 is YFSETQ. The length of the CDR3 is 15 residues. CDR3 protein: CASAGGSGGTDTQYF. In DNA form, the CDR3 reads TGCGCCAGCGCCGGGGGTTCCGGGGGAACAGATACGCAGTATTTT.

The chain recombines TRBV14 with TRBJ2-3, with D possibly being TRBD2 (7 bases). This CDR3 has 16 residues. Trimming removed 1 base from V and 1 base from J, with 12 bases in between. Germline assignment: CDR1 SGHDN and CDR2 FVKESK. CDR3 nucleotide sequence: TGTGCCAGCAGCCAAGGTCGGCGGGGGCGCACAGATACGCAGTATTTT. Encoded protein: CASSQGRRGRTDTQYF.

The chain joins TRBV9 to TRBJ1-2, with D tentatively TRBD1 (5 bases). The CDR3 is 15 residues long. CDR1 SGDLS and CDR2 YYNGEE come from the germline V gene. V shed 7 bases and J shed 4 bases, with 20 bases lying between them. The CDR3 DNA reads as TGTGCCAGCGCAAAGAAAATGACAGAAAGCTATGGCTACACCTTC. Its protein is CASAKKMTESYGYTF.

The rearrangement uses TRBV7-9 and TRBJ2-1, with a weak D call TRBD2 (5 bases). Germline V gives CDR1 SEHNR, CDR2 FQNEAQ (reference sequence). The CDR3 is made up of 14 amino acids. V gave up 10 bases and J gave up 1 base, with 14 bases separating them. The CDR3: CAISAVSSYNEQFF. The CDR3 DNA is TGTGCCATCTCAGCGGTGTCATCCTACAATGAGCAGTTCTTC.

This chain joins TRBV5-8 and TRBJ1-5, with 8 bases that match TRBD1. The germline V gene has CDR1 SGHTS and CDR2 YDEGEE. V lost 5 bases to trimming and J lost 3 bases; unmatched junction nucleotides: 10. The CDR3 spans 16 residues. The chain's CDR3 is CASRGSGQVYNQPQHF. Written as DNA, the CDR3 is TGTGCCAGCAGAGGCTCGGGACAGGTCTACAATCAGCCCCAGCATTTT.

This clone is a singleton in its sample. The V gene is TRBV7-8, the J gene TRBJ1-1, with a tentative D call TRBD1 (5 bases). CDR1 is SGHVS, CDR2 FQNEAQ, per germline. This CDR3 is 13 amino acids long. V lost 5 bases and J lost 4, with 11 bases in between. The CDR3 spells CASSVDRSTEAFF. Here the CDR3 DNA reads TGTGCCAGCAGCGTAGACAGATCCACTGAAGCTTTCTTT.

This clone occurred a few times. CDR3 in amino acids: CARSRDSGAGMNTEAFF. The CDR3 coding sequence is TGTGCCAGAAGCCGAGACTCAGGGGCAGGGATGAACACTGAAGCTTTCTTT. The genes are TRBV5-3 and TRBJ1-1, with D perhaps matching TRBD1 (6 bases). TRBV5-3 carries the ORF label, with uncertain function. The CDR3 has 17 residues. Trimming left V 4 bases short and J 0 bases short, with 19 bases between.

The CDR3 loop is CASSFLAGGPTGELFF. CDR3 bases: TGTGCCAGCAGCTTTTTAGCGGGGGGGCCCACCGGGGAGCTGTTTTTT. The rearrangement joins TRBV9 to TRBJ2-2; 11 bases map to TRBD2. The CDR3 contains 16 residues. Looked up from germline, CDR1 is SGDLS and CDR2 is YYNGEE. Germline trimming cut 4 bases from V and 4 bases from J; bases unmatched to any gene: 6.

The chain uses TRBV15 and TRBJ1-1; weak D call: TRBD1 (5 bases). The CDR3 is 12 amino acids. Germline values: CDR1 LNHNV, CDR2 YYDKDF (reference sequence). V lost 8 bases, J lost 5 bases, and 12 bases lay in between. CDR3 bases: TGTGCCACCCGGGACCCGGGGACTGAAGCTTTCTTT. Protein sequence: CATRDPGTEAFF.

The CDR3 region is CASSPYRGPNYGYTF. CDR3 nucleotide sequence: TGTGCCAGCAGCCCTTACAGGGGGCCTAACTATGGCTACACCTTC. J is TRBJ1-2 and V is TRBV14; 9 nucleotides line up with TRBD1. Germline CDR1 is SGHDN and CDR2 is FVKESK. CDR3 size: 15 residues. Germline trimming cut 4 bases from V and 0 bases from J; bases unmatched to any gene: 3.

The chain links TRBV19 to TRBJ1-4, with 11 bases identical to TRBD1. The CDR3 consists of 19 residues. From germline, CDR1 is LNHDA and CDR2 SQIVND (reference sequence). The junction had 13 bases not matched to a gene; V was cut back by 5 bases and J by 2 bases. CDR3 in DNA: TGTGCCAGTAGTTACCGGGACAGGGGGTTAGATGTGACTAATGAAAAACTGTTTTTT. Residues: CASSYRDRGLDVTNEKLFF.

V gene TRBV2 combines with J gene TRBJ2-5; 10 bases map to TRBD1. The trim removed 10 bases at V and 5 bases at J, leaving 4 bases unmatched. Germline values: CDR1 SNHLY, CDR2 FYNNEI. This CDR3 region has 12 residues. CDR3: CATLDRGETQYF. The CDR3 nucleotides read TGTGCCACCTTGGACAGGGGGGAGACCCAGTACTTC.

The rearrangement links TRBV6-5 to TRBJ2-7; 7 bases map to TRBD1. Germline V gives CDR1 MNHEY, CDR2 SVGAGI. The CDR3 has 15 amino acids. With 2 bases clipped from V and 5 bases from J, the junction kept 9 bases outside the gene matches. The CDR3: CASSYSGGQIDEQYF. In nucleotides, the CDR3 is TGTGCCAGCAGTTACAGTGGGGGACAGATCGACGAGCAGTACTTC.